The entry that follows covers one T cell receptor (beta chain) sequence. Its target is unknown. V was clipped by 7 bases and J by 3 bases, with 15 bases between them. The CDR3 totals 14 residues. Germline V gives CDR1 MNHNS, CDR2 SASEGT. This record comes from a study of CD8+ T cells in alopecia areata. Notes on the study in general: Throughout tofacitinib, many expanded lesional clones continued to persist in scalp and blood.

As for treatment: oral pan-JAK inhibitor, 5-10 mg twice daily. Following extraction, RNA underwent reverse transcription to cDNA, which served as the sequencing template. Repertoires were generated with immunoSEQ multiplex PCR, while TCRdb's copy carries only in-frame clones and drops some. This sample has over 150,000 clones, with around 60% found just once. The chain carries TRBV6-1 and TRBJ1-1, with TRBD1 as a possible D gene (6 bases). Here the sequenced sample was CD4+ T cells sorted from blood, taken at week 24, from a patient treated with tofacitinib. The TCR was taken from a human donor with alopecia areata. This CDR3 is CASIVGGVDTEAFF. CDR3 coding DNA: TGTGCCAGCATCGTCGGGGGCGTGGACACTGAAGCTTTCTTT.